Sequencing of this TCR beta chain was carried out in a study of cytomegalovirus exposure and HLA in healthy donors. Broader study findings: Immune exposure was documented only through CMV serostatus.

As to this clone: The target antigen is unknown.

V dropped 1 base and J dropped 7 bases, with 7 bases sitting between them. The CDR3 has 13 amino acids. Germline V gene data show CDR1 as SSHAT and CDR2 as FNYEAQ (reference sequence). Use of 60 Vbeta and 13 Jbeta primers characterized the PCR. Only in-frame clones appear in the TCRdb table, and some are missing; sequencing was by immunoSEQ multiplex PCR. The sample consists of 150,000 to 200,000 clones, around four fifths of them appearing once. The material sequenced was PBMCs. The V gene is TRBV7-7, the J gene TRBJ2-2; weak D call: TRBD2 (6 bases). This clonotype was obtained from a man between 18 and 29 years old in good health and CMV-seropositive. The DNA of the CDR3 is TGTGCCAGCAGCTTAGAGCGGGTCGGGGAGCTGTTTTTT. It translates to CASSLERVGELFF. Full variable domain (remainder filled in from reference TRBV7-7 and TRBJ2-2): GAGVSQSPRYKVTKRGQDVTLRCDPISSHATLYWYQQALGQGPEFLTYFNYEAQPDKSGLPSDRFSAERPEGSISTLTIQRTEQRDSAMYRCASSLERVGELFFGEGSRLTVL.